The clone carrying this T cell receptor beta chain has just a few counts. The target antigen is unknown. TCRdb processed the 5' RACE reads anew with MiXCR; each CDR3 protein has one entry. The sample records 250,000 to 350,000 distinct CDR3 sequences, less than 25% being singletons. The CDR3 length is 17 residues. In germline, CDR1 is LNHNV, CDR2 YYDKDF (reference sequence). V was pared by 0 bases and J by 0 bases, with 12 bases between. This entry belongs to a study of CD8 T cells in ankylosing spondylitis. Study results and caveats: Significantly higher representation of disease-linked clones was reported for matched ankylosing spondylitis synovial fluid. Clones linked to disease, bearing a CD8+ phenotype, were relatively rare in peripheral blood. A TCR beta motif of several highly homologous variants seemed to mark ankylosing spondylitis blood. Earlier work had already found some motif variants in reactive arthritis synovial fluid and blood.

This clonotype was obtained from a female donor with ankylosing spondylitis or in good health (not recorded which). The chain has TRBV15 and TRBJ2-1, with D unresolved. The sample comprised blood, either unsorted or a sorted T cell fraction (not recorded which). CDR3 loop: CATSRDWRKSSYNEQFF. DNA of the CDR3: TGTGCCACCAGCAGAGACTGGCGCAAGAGCTCCTACAATGAGCAGTTCTTC.